The present entry profiles one T cell receptor (beta chain) with its context. Its antigen is unidentified. The CDR3 totals 15 residues. V trimming: 1 base; J trimming: 5 bases; junction bases outside the gene matches: 6. CDR1 and CDR2 from the germline V gene are KGHSH and LQKENI. This specimen belongs to a study of response to subunit inactivated influenza vaccine. TCRdb recomputed calls from the RT-PCR reads with MiXCR, one row per CDR3 protein. The table shows 700,000 to 800,000 distinct CDR3 sequences, with around 20% occurring only once. Study results and limitations: The authors put forward the suggestion that each seasonal influenza vaccination may bring in only a limited number of new T cells.

The sequence was collected from a man aged 45-65 years who received an inactivated influenza vaccine. The V and J genes are TRBV18 and TRBJ2-5; 8 bases map to TRBD1. The material was PBMCs from blood, obtained more than 4 days after vaccination. CDR3 sequence reads: CASSPRSTGGETQYF. In nucleotides, the CDR3 is TGTGCCAGCTCACCACGAAGTACAGGGGGGGAGACCCAGTACTTC.